This T cell receptor beta chain was identified in a study of blood T cell repertoires in COVID-19. Study information: Sites in the United States, Italy and Spain provided acute and convalescent COVID-19 samples. T cells, B-cell-depleted T cells, or PBMCs provided the cDNA or gDNA that served as material.

Germline V gene sequence: CDR1 GTSNPN, CDR2 SVGIG (reference sequence). V dropped 4 bases and J dropped 12 bases, with 9 bases sitting between them. The CDR3 has 10 amino acids. Original handling: Amplified reference gene primers provided the basis for estimating nucleated cell counts. TCRdb keeps only in-frame clones here, not all; method: immunoSEQ multiplex PCR. The DNA was the basis for D and trimming; V, J and clone size are from that table. This sample has 150,000 to 200,000 clones; roughly four fifths occur once, and the top ten carry about 6.9%. V gene TRBV30 combines with J gene TRBJ1-4; D is undetermined. This TCR was recovered from a human donor with acute or convalescent COVID-19. The donor label of this sample is uncertain. Sample: peripheral blood. For the CDR3, the DNA is TGTGCCTGGATGGGCCCTGAACTGTTTTTT. Amino acid sequence: CAWMGPELFF.